This T cell receptor beta chain was recorded in a study of shared clonotypes between healthy human individuals. Method: immunoSEQ multiplex PCR; TCRdb's copy keeps in-frame clones and lacks some. The sample contains about 700,000 clones, under 95% of which appear only once. Naive CD8 isolation took CD45RO-negative cells positively selected for CCR7 and excluded terminally differentiated effector memory CD45RA+ cells. The J segment lost 2 bases and the V segment lost 4 bases, leaving 11 bases of the junction unmatched. CDR3 length: 16 amino acids. Germline V gene lookup returns CDR1 MNHEY and CDR2 SVGAGI. This clone was detected a few times.

This TCR derives from a man aged 30-40 years in good health. J is TRBJ2-7 and V is TRBV6-5; 7 bases agree with TRBD2. Sequenced material: naive CD8+ T cells sorted from blood. CDR3 in DNA: TGTGCCAGCAGTTTCTCTCAGTGGGCGGGAGCCTACGAGCAGTACTTC. Translating it yields CASSFSQWAGAYEQYF.